The 6 T cell receptor beta chains listed next were all sequenced from one sample in a study of OX40 agonist ivuxolimab in advanced cancers. Clones were read by immunoSEQ multiplex PCR, and TCRdb kept only the in-frame ones, dropping some. The table has about 160 clones, about nine tenths seen once. Sampling was performed in a trial of the OX40 agonist ivuxolimab. These receptor sequences come from an adult with an advanced solid tumor such as melanoma, head and neck, liver or kidney cancer.

This clone has a handful of counts. This chain joins TRBV30 and TRBJ1-4; 7 bases match TRBD1. The CDR3 extends over 15 amino acids. CDR1 is GTSNPN and CDR2 is SVGIG in the germline V gene (reference sequence). The junction had 8 bases not matched to a gene; V was cut back by 4 bases and J by 3 bases. CDR3 residues: CAWKQGVAPNEKLFF. As DNA, the CDR3 is TGTGCCTGGAAGCAGGGGGTTGCACCTAATGAAAAACTGTTTTTT. The full variable domain, completed using reference TRBV30 and TRBJ1-4, is SQTIHQWPATLVQPVGSPLSLECTVEGTSNPNLYWYRQAAGRGLQLLFYSVGIGQISSEVPQNLSASRPQDRQFILSSKKLLLSDSGFYLCAWKQGVAPNEKLFFGSGTQLSVL.

The rearrangement joins TRBV6-8 to TRBJ2-7, with D perhaps TRBD2 (7 bases). The length of the CDR3 is 15 residues. Trimming shortened V by 0 bases and J by 4 bases, and 13 bases separated the two germline ends. Germline CDR1 reads MNHGY; CDR2 reads SAAAGT. CDR3 sequence reads: CASSYSTGGGYEQYF. In DNA form, the CDR3 reads TGTGCCAGCAGTTACTCGACGGGGGGCGGATACGAGCAGTACTTC.

The chain employs TRBV11-3 and TRBJ2-5, with 7 bases identical to TRBD2. V shed 1 base, J shed 1 base, and the junction held 6 bases outside the gene matches. Germline V CDR1 and CDR2: SGHNT, YENEEA. This CDR3 contains 16 residues. DNA of the CDR3: TGTGCCAGCAGCTTAGGAGCTAGCGGCCCCCAAGAGACCCAGTACTTC. Protein: CASSLGASGPQETQYF.

In this sample, this clone turned up a few times. This chain's CDR3 is CASTQLAGNTGELFF. The DNA for the CDR3 is TGTGCCAGTACTCAACTAGCGGGGAACACCGGGGAGCTGTTTTTT. The gene calls are TRBV19 and TRBJ2-2, with TRBD2 identical over 9 bases. V trimming: 7 bases; J trimming: 1 base; junction bases outside the gene matches: 4. The CDR3 has 15 amino acids. Germline values: CDR1 LNHDA, CDR2 SQIVND (reference sequence).

This clone was counted a single time. CDR3 region: CASSYQGGNTIYF. Written as DNA, the CDR3 is TGTGCCAGCAGCTATCAGGGGGGAAACACCATATATTTT. The chain combines TRBV7-1 with TRBJ1-3, with D perhaps TRBD1 (6 bases). TRBV7-1 is an ORF, and what it does is uncertain. This CDR3 has 13 residues. Trimming left V 4 bases short and J 4 bases short, with 8 bases between.

Points on this clone: A junction end diverges from the germline sequence, so it may reflect a read error. CDR3 region: CAISERTEAFF. The CDR3 DNA reads TGTGCCATCAGTGAACGTACTGAAGCTTTCTTT. The rearrangement links TRBV6-4 to TRBJ1-1; D not resolved. Germline V gene data show CDR1 as MRHNA and CDR2 as SNTAGT. CDR3 length equals 11 residues.